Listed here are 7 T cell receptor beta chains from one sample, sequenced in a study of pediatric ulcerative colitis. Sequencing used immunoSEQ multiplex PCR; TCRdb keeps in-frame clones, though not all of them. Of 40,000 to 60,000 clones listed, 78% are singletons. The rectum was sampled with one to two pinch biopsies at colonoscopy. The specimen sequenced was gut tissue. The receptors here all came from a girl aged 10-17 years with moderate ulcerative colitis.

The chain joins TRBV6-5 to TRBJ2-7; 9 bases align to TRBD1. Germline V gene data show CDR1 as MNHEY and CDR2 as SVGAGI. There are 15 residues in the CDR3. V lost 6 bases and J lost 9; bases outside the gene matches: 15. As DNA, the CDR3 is TGTGCCAGCAGCTCAAATACCGGGACAGGGAATCTGCAGTACTTC. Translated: CASSSNTGTGNLQYF.

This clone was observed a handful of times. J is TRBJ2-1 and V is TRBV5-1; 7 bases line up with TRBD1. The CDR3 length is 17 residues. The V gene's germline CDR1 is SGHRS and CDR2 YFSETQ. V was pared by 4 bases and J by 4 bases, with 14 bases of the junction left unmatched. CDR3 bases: TGCGCCAGCAGCCTGAATAGACCGGGACAGCTTTACAATGAGCAGTTCTTC. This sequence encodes CASSLNRPGQLYNEQFF. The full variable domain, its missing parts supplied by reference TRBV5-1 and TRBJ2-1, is KAGVTQTPRYLIKTRGQQVTLSCSPISGHRSVSWYQQTPGQGLQFLFEYFSETQRNKGNFPGRFSGRQFSNSRSEMNVSTLELGDSALYLCASSLNRPGQLYNEQFFGPGTRLTVL.

CDR3 residues: CATSEYLQFTSNTIYF. CDR3 nucleotides: TGTGCCACCAGCGAGTATTTACAGTTTACAAGCAACACCATATATTTT. J is TRBJ1-3 and V is TRBV15; D call uncertain. The CDR3 sequence is 16 residues long. The germline V and J ends were trimmed by 5 bases and 7 bases, with 21 bases remaining between them. CDR1 and CDR2 (germline): LNHNV, YYDKDF (reference sequence).

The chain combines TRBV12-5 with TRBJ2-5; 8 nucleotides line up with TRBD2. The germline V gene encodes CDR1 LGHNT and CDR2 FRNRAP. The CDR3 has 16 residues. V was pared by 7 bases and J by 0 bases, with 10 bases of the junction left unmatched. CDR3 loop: CASAGGGTLYQETQYF. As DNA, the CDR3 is TGTGCTAGTGCCGGGGGGGGGACACTCTACCAAGAGACCCAGTACTTC.

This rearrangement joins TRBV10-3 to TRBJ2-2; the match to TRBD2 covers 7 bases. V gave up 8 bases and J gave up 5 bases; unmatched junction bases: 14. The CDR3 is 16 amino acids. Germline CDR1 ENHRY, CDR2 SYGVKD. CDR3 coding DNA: TGTGCCATCGGGGCCCGGGCGGGAGCTAGTACCGGGGAGCTGTTTTTT. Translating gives CAIGARAGASTGELFF.

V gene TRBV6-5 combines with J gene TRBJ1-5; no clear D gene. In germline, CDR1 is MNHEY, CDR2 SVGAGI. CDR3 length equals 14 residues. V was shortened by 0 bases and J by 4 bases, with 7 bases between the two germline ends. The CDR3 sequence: CASSYSQLNQPQHF. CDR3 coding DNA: TGTGCCAGCAGTTACTCGCAGCTAAATCAGCCCCAGCATTTT.

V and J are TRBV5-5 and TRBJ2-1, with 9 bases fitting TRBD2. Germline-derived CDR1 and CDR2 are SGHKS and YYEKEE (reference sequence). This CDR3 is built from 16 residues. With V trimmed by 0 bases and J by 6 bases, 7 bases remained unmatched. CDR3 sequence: CASSLGMSSGINEQFF. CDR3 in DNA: TGTGCCAGCAGCTTGGGAATGTCTAGCGGGATCAATGAGCAGTTCTTC.